This T cell receptor beta chain is drawn from a study of siplizumab effects on memory and regulatory T cells. Overall study findings and caveats: Whether the proliferating Tregs (from siplizumab cultures) were suppressive was not confirmed.

The CDR3 runs to 12 residues. CDR1 is MDHEN, CDR2 SYDVKM, per germline. The germline V and J ends were trimmed by 3 bases and 1 base, with 0 bases remaining between them. Some clones are missing from TCRdb's copy, which holds only in-frame ones; the method was immunoSEQ multiplex PCR. Of about 52,000 clones in the sample, about 97% were seen once. On this clone: The antigen remains undetermined.

This TCR derives from a human donor in good health. The chain employs TRBV28 and TRBJ2-2; no definite D call. The specimen was naive CD4+ T cells sorted from blood. The CDR3 region has the DNA TGTGCCAGCAGTTTGAACACCGGGGAGCTGTTTTTT. Translation gives CASSLNTGELFF.